These T cell receptor beta chains were read from a single sample in a study of blood T cell repertoires in COVID-19. The protocol was immunoSEQ multiplex PCR, while the TCRdb copy is restricted to in-frame clones and leaves out a portion. This table has 250,000 to 300,000 clones, 80% to 90% appearing once. What was sequenced was PBMCs or T cells enriched from blood (not recorded which). All receptors come from a woman aged 45 to 65 who had recovered from COVID-19. Both conserved end residues are part of each CDR3. The order of the fields is V gene, J gene, CDR3 protein.

TRBV7-9	TRBJ1-1	CASSSWRDTEAFF
TRBV15	TRBJ2-5	CATSRPTEGRETQYF
TRBV3-1/TRBV3-2	TRBJ2-4	CASSPNRLGRGGDIQYF
TRBV9	TRBJ1-3	CASSLHGGTIYF
TRBV4-1	TRBJ2-2	CASSQEGSLAPSGELFF
TRBV18	TRBJ1-3	CASRQDSYSGNTIYF
TRBV19	TRBJ1-3	CASGPSHPIYF
TRBV4-2	TRBJ1-5	CASSFQALNSNQPQHF
TRBV7-2	TRBJ2-1	CASSLVSGFTYNEQFF
TRBV27	TRBJ2-7	CASSSRTSGNYEQYF